This T cell receptor beta chain was recovered during a study of cytomegalovirus exposure and HLA in healthy donors. About the study: An earlier analysis identified 95 million to 120 million unique TCR beta sequences in approximately 170 million T cells. Study findings and constraints: Exclusion as indistinguishable affected some V segments, including TRBV6-2 and TRBV6-3.

This clone was observed a single time. No antigen is known for it. CDR3 length equals 14 residues. J gave up 7 bases and V 5 bases, and 10 bases lay outside the gene matches. Germline CDR1 and CDR2: SEHNR and FQNEAQ (reference sequence). The PCR used 60 Vbeta and 13 Jbeta primers. Here immunoSEQ multiplex PCR was the method, and the copy in TCRdb shows in-frame clones only, minus some. Of over 100,000 clones listed, roughly 73% are singletons. The receptor was isolated from a woman aged 25-40 years in good health and CMV-seronegative. The sample comprised PBMCs. V is TRBV7-9 and J is TRBJ1-2; 7 bases are shared with TRBD1. CDR3 residues: CASSHRGTGSGYTF. In DNA form, the CDR3 reads TGTGCCAGCAGCCACAGGGGCACTGGGAGTGGCTACACCTTC.